Each of the 23 T cell receptor beta chains below was sequenced from the same sample in a study of Ad26.COV2.S vaccination and SARS-CoV-2 variants (dated by TCRdb to the early 2020s). The label giving this sample's treatment or condition can be read as: roughly 19 received Ad26.COV2.S at low or high dose, single or two shots; 5 received placebo; per-sample allocation not given. Repertoires of vaccine and placebo recipients were sequenced from samples collected on day 63 after the first injection. Libraries came from the immunoSEQ multiplex PCR assay. TCRdb took over this immuneACCESS table, retaining in-frame rearrangements with V and J assigned. Such tables are incomplete; in checked studies, under half of the missing clones stem from an unresolved V gene, and the remainder is unexplained. The sample profile shows some 500,000 clones; 75% to 90% of them were found once. Of the sample, about 2.7% falls within the top ten clones.

The sample consisted of peripheral blood, taken in a trial of Ad26.COV2.S vaccine versus placebo. The receptors were gathered from a person aged 18-65 years who received the Ad26.COV2.S COVID-19 vaccine or a placebo.

V is TRBV7-2 and J is TRBJ2-7; maybe TRBD1 (6 bases). The germline CDR1 and CDR2 sequences are SGHTA and FQGNSA. This CDR3 is built from 15 residues. The ends were cut back, 4 bases at V and 0 bases at J, with 13 bases in the middle. CDR3 bases: TGTGCCAGCAGCTCATGGACAGCGAGCTCCTACGAGCAGTACTTC. Translation: CASSSWTASSYEQYF.

The V gene is TRBV18, the J gene TRBJ1-2, with D possibly being TRBD1 (6 bases). The germline CDR1 and CDR2 sequences are KGHSH and LQKENI. The CDR3 has 14 residues. V gave up 3 bases and J gave up 6 bases, with 14 bases separating them. CDR3 in DNA: TGTGCCAGCTCACCGGCGGTAGGGGGACATGGCTACACCTTC. Residues: CASSPAVGGHGYTF.

In DNA form, the CDR3 reads TGTGCCAGCAGTTACTCCTCGGGAGCAGGCGATGAGCAGTTCTTC. It is translated as CASSYSSGAGDEQFF. The chain combines TRBV6-2 or TRBV6-3 with TRBJ2-1; D might be TRBD2 (6 bases). The V end was cut by 0 bases, the J end by 8 bases, with 14 bases between. Germline CDR1 and CDR2: MNHEY and SVGEGT. The CDR3 is 15 residues long.

The rearrangement uses TRBV11-2 and TRBJ2-1; D is unclear. This CDR3 comprises 13 residues. Germline V lookup: CDR1 SGHAT, CDR2 FQNNGV. Between the trimmed V and J ends, which lost 5 bases and 1 base, there was a span of 6 bases. The chain's CDR3 is CASSRESYNEQFF. The CDR3 region has the DNA TGTGCCAGCAGCCGCGAATCCTACAATGAGCAGTTCTTC.

Concerning this clone itself: One end of the junction varies from germline; a read error may be responsible. This sequence joins TRBV5-1 and TRBJ2-5, with 7 bases fitting TRBD1. Germline V lookup: CDR1 SGHRS, CDR2 YFSETQ. The CDR3 runs to 14 residues. CDR3 coding DNA: TGCGCCAGCAGCCAAGGTCGCAGACAGGGTGAAAGGCACTTC. Translated: CASSQGRRQGERHF.

Only one count was recorded for this clone. The CDR3 here is CASSLGVGNEQYF. The CDR3 nucleotides are TGCGCCAGCAGCTTGGGGGTAGGGAACGAGCAGTACTTC. This chain links TRBV5-1 with TRBJ2-7; D not certain. Trimming took off 0 bases at V and 5 bases at J, with 9 bases between the two ends. This CDR3 has 13 residues. CDR1 is SGHRS and CDR2 is YFSETQ in the germline V gene. Drawing the rest from reference TRBV5-1 and TRBJ2-7, the complete variable domain is KAGVTQTPRYLIKTRGQQVTLSCSPISGHRSVSWYQQTPGQGLQFLFEYFSETQRNKGNFPGRFSGRQFSNSRSEMNVSTLELGDSALYLCASSLGVGNEQYFGPGTRLTVT.

This clone has only a few counts. The sample holds other DNA sequences that translate to the same CDR3. The chain joins TRBV5-1 to TRBJ1-1, with TRBD1 as a possible D gene (6 bases). The germline V gene has CDR1 SGHRS and CDR2 YFSETQ. The CDR3 has 14 residues. Trimming stripped 0 bases from V and 0 bases from J, with 6 bases between. The CDR3 nucleotides are TGCGCCAGCAGCTTGGACAGGGTGAACACTGAAGCTTTCTTT. Translation: CASSLDRVNTEAFF.

The chain joins TRBV2 to TRBJ2-7, with D possibly matching TRBD1 (5 bases). Germline V gene sequence: CDR1 SNHLY, CDR2 FYNNEI. The CDR3 sequence is 14 residues long. V lost 6 bases and J lost 0, with 12 bases in between. The CDR3 loop is CASSRFDSSYEQYF. In DNA form, the CDR3 reads TGTGCCAGCAGCAGATTTGACAGCTCCTACGAGCAGTACTTC.

The genes are TRBV4-1 and TRBJ1-3, with D perhaps matching TRBD1 (5 bases). CDR1 is MGHRA and CDR2 is YSYEKL in the germline V gene. CDR3 length equals 17 residues. V lost 0 bases to trimming and J lost 4 bases, with 16 bases between them. The CDR3 reads CASSQDSGRVRGNTIYF. The CDR3 nucleotides read TGCGCCAGCAGCCAAGACTCGGGCAGGGTCCGGGGAAACACCATATATTTT.

The chain is built from TRBV5-8 and TRBJ2-7, with D possibly TRBD1 on 6 matching bases. Germline CDR1 reads SGHTS; CDR2 reads YDEGEE. This CDR3 comprises 14 residues. V was shortened by 5 bases and J by 3 bases, with 15 bases between the two germline ends. Written as DNA, the CDR3 is TGTGCCAGCAGTCCGGGACACGGACTCTACGAGCAGTACTTC. Protein: CASSPGHGLYEQYF. Filled out from reference TRBV5-8 and TRBJ2-7, the complete variable domain reads EAGVTQSPTHLIKTRGQQATLRCSPISGHTSVYWYQQALGLGLQFLLWYDEGEERNRGNFPPRFSGRQFPNYSSELNVNALELEDSALYLCASSPGHGLYEQYFGPGTRLTVT.

The rearrangement links TRBV28 to TRBJ2-1; D unclear. V lost 3 bases to trimming and J lost 1 base, with 10 bases between them. CDR1 and CDR2 (germline): MDHEN, SYDVKM. The CDR3 is 15 amino acids. CDR3 in DNA: TGTGCCAGCAGTTTGAATAGGGCGTCCTACAATGAGCAGTTCTTC. Residues: CASSLNRASYNEQFF.

The count of this clone is one. The chain combines TRBV3-1 (or the pseudogene TRBV3-2) with TRBJ2-5; either TRBD1 or TRBD2 may fit D (7 bases each). Trimming cost V 4 bases and J 5 bases, with 14 bases left between them. Germline assignment: CDR1 LGHDT and CDR2 YNNKEL (reference sequence). The CDR3 extends over 14 amino acids. CDR3 sequence (DNA): TGTGCCAGCAGCCGAAACAGGGGAGGGGAGACCCAGTACTTC. Its translation is CASSRNRGGETQYF.

V and J are TRBV19 and TRBJ1-5; TRBD1 matches 10 bases. V lost 7 bases and J lost 3; bases outside the gene matches: 6. This CDR3 region has 15 residues. The germline V gene has CDR1 LNHDA and CDR2 SQIVND (reference sequence). In DNA form, the CDR3 reads TGTGCCAGTACTCGGACAGGGGGAATCAATCAGCCCCAGCATTTT. Amino acids: CASTRTGGINQPQHF. Complete variable domain (other parts from reference TRBV19 and TRBJ1-5): DGGITQSPKYLFRKEGQNVTLSCEQNLNHDAMYWYRQDPGQGLRLIYYSQIVNDFQKGDIAEGYSVSREKKESFPLTVTSAQKNPTAFYLCASTRTGGINQPQHFGDGTRLSIL.

This chain uses TRBV19 with TRBJ2-3; D might be TRBD2 (5 bases). The CDR3 consists of 13 residues. Trimming pared 6 bases from V and 11 bases from J, leaving 18 bases between. CDR1 LNHDA and CDR2 SQIVND come from the germline V gene (reference sequence). The CDR3 region has the DNA TGTGCCAGTAGCGACGGACCCCTCGAGGGGCAGTATTTT. Protein sequence: CASSDGPLEGQYF. Full variable domain (rest looked up from reference TRBV19 and TRBJ2-3): DGGITQSPKYLFRKEGQNVTLSCEQNLNHDAMYWYRQDPGQGLRLIYYSQIVNDFQKGDIAEGYSVSREKKESFPLTVTSAQKNPTAFYLCASSDGPLEGQYFGPGTRLTVL.

The chain couples TRBV19 to TRBJ2-3; 12 bases match TRBD2. This CDR3 contains 16 residues. Germline values: CDR1 LNHDA, CDR2 SQIVND (reference sequence). V lost 1 base to trimming and J lost 5 bases; unmatched junction nucleotides: 4. CDR3: CASSIAASGGGDTQYF. The CDR3 coding sequence is TGTGCCAGTAGTATAGCCGCTAGCGGGGGGGGAGATACGCAGTATTTT. The full variable domain, completed using reference TRBV19 and TRBJ2-3, is DGGITQSPKYLFRKEGQNVTLSCEQNLNHDAMYWYRQDPGQGLRLIYYSQIVNDFQKGDIAEGYSVSREKKESFPLTVTSAQKNPTAFYLCASSIAASGGGDTQYFGPGTRLTVL.

V is TRBV10-3 and J is TRBJ1-4; 7 bases match TRBD1. There are 14 residues in the CDR3. The V gene's germline CDR1 is ENHRY and CDR2 SYGVKD. Trimming at V came to 2 bases and at J to 6 bases, leaving 3 bases not matched to a gene. CDR3 loop: CAISETGQDEKLFF. CDR3 sequence (DNA): TGTGCCATCAGTGAGACAGGACAGGATGAAAAACTGTTTTTT.

This clone was recorded only once. J is TRBJ2-2 and V is TRBV4-3; 9 nucleotides agree with TRBD2. Germline CDR1 LGHNA, CDR2 YSLEER. J lost 4 bases, V lost 0 bases, and 12 bases had no gene match. CDR3 length: 19 residues. In DNA form, the CDR3 reads TGCGCCAGCAGCCAAGATTCCTGGGTAGCGGGAGATGGCACCGGGGAGCTGTTTTTT. Translating gives CASSQDSWVAGDGTGELFF.

This sequence joins TRBV27 and TRBJ1-2; 10 nucleotides agree with TRBD1. V lost 4 bases to trimming and J lost 7 bases; unmatched junction nucleotides: 3. The V gene's germline CDR1 is MNHEY and CDR2 SMNVEV (reference sequence). The CDR3 runs 13 residues. CDR3 sequence: CASSSTGGVGYTF. The CDR3, as DNA: TGTGCCAGCAGTTCGACAGGGGGCGTTGGCTACACCTTC.

This clone was recorded a few times. The chain couples TRBV14 to TRBJ2-7, with D unresolved. This CDR3 is built from 12 residues. Germline-derived CDR1 and CDR2 are SGHDN and FVKESK. Trimming stripped 2 bases from V and 1 base from J, with 3 bases between. The CDR3, as DNA: TGTGCCAGCAGCCAATTATCCTACGAGCAGTACTTC. Its protein is CASSQLSYEQYF. Based on the CDR3 plus reference TRBV14 and TRBJ2-7, the full variable domain is EAGVTQFPSHSVIEKGQTVTLRCDPISGHDNLYWYRRVMGKEIKFLLHFVKESKQDESGMPNNRFLAERTGGTYSTLKVQPAELEDSGVYFCASSQLSYEQYFGPGTRLTVT.

This chain links TRBV6-1 with TRBJ2-7; the match to TRBD1 covers 10 bases. V dropped 1 base and J dropped 6; count of bases not matched to a gene: 3. Germline CDR1 is MNHNS and CDR2 is SASEGT. CDR3 length: 14 residues. CDR3 sequence reads: CASSEGQGAREQYV. In DNA, the CDR3 is TGTGCCAGCAGTGAAGGACAGGGGGCGCGCGAGCAGTACGTC.

The rearrangement joins TRBV5-1 to TRBJ1-4; no firm D call. Germline loops: CDR1 SGHRS, CDR2 YFSETQ. Trimming left V 0 bases short and J 7 bases short, with 13 bases between. The CDR3 totals 15 residues. As DNA, the CDR3 is TGCGCCAGCAGCTTGGCCCCCGCCGACACTGAAAAACTGTTTTTT. Residues: CASSLAPADTEKLFF.

The rearrangement uses TRBV4-1 and TRBJ1-6; no clear D. The germline V and J ends were trimmed by 4 bases and 7 bases, with 14 bases remaining between them. Looked up from germline, CDR1 is MGHRA and CDR2 is YSYEKL. The CDR3 runs 15 residues. CDR3 sequence reads: CASSLAGLGNSPLHF. The CDR3 DNA sequence: TGCGCCAGCAGCCTAGCCGGTTTGGGGAATTCACCCCTCCACTTT.

The table lists this clone with a count of one. The chain carries TRBV3-1 (or the pseudogene TRBV3-2) and TRBJ1-5; D is unclear. This CDR3 is 15 amino acids long. V was shortened by 4 bases and J by 0 bases, with 10 bases between the two germline ends. Germline CDR1 reads LGHDT; CDR2 reads YNNKEL (reference sequence). The CDR3 DNA reads TGTGCCAGCAGCCCTCATCACGGTAGCAATCAGCCCCAGCATTTT. Protein: CASSPHHGSNQPQHF.